This T cell receptor beta chain was sequenced for a study of cytomegalovirus exposure and HLA in healthy donors. The CDR3 has 19 amino acids. V trimming: 3 bases; J trimming: 0 bases; junction bases outside the gene matches: 13. Germline V CDR1 and CDR2: MDHEN, SYDVKM. This clone showed up just a few times. The antigen remains undetermined. Regarding the study as a whole: In the 95 to 150 validation repertoires, a later analysis found that first-cohort TCR clusters tended to co-occur. The investigators catalogued 150 to 200 TCR beta chains as cytomegalovirus-associated.

TCRdb's copy holds only in-frame clones and misses some; the assay was immunoSEQ multiplex PCR. The sample has 150,000 to 200,000 clones, 84% seen once. The sequence was collected from a man aged 25-45 years in good health and CMV-seropositive. What was sequenced was PBMCs. This sequence joins TRBV28 and TRBJ2-7, with 11 bases lining up with TRBD2. The chain's CDR3 is CASSFSRPGLAANSYEQYF. CDR3 DNA sequence: TGTGCCAGCAGTTTTTCCCGACCGGGACTAGCGGCCAACTCCTACGAGCAGTACTTC. Full variable domain (outside the CDR3, taken from reference TRBV28 and TRBJ2-7): DVKVTQSSRYLVKRTGEKVFLECVQDMDHENMFWYRQDPGLGLRLIYFSYDVKMKEKGDIPEGYSVSREKKERFSLILESASTNQTSMYLCASSFSRPGLAANSYEQYFGPGTRLTVT.